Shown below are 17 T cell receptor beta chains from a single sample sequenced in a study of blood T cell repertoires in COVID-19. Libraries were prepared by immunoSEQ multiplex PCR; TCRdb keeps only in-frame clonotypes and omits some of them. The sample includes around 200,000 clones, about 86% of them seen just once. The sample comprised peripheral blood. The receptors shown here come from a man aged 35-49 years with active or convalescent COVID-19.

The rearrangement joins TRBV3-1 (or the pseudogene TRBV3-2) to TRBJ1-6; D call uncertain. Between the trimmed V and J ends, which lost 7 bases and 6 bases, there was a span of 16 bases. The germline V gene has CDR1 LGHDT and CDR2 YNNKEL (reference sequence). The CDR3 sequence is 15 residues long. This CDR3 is CASTSRSRLNSPLHF. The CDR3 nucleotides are TGTGCCAGCACCTCCCGGTCTAGACTTAATTCACCCCTCCACTTT.

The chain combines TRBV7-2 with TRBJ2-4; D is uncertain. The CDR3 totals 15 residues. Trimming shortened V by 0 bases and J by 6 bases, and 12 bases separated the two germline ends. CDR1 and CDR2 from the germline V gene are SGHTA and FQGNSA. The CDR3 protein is CASSLAAETRNIQYF. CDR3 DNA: TGTGCCAGCAGCTTAGCGGCGGAGACCCGAAACATTCAGTACTTC.

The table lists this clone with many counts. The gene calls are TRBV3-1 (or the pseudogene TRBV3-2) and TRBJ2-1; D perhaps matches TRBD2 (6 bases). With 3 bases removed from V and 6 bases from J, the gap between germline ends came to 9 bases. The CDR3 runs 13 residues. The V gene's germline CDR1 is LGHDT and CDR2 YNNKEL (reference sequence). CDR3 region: CASSHAGSNEQFF. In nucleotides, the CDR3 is TGTGCCAGCAGCCATGCGGGGAGCAATGAGCAGTTCTTC.

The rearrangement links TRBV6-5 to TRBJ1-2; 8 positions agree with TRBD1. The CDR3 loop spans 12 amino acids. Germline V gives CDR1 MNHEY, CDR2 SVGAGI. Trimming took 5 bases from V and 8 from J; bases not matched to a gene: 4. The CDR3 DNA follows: TGTGCCAGCAGTCGGACAGGGCAGGGCTACACCTTC. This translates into CASSRTGQGYTF.

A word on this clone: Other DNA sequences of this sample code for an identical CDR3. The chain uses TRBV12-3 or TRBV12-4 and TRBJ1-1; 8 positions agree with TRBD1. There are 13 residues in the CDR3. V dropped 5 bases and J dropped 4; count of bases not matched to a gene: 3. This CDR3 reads CASSRTGGTEAFF. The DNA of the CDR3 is TGTGCCAGCAGTCGCACAGGGGGCACTGAAGCTTTCTTT.

The CDR3 DNA sequence: TGTGCCAGTAGTAAACAGGAGACCAAGTACTACGAGCAGTACTTC. As protein: CASSKQETKYYEQYF. The V call is TRBV19, the J call TRBJ2-7, with a possible D match to TRBD1 (5 bases). CDR1 and CDR2 (germline): LNHDA, SQIVND (reference sequence). V gave up 4 bases and J gave up 3 bases, with 16 bases separating them. The CDR3 covers 15 residues.

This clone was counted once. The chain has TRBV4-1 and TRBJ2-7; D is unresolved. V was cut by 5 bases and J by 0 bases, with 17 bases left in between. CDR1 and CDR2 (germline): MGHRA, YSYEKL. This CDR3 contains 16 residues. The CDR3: CASSSRPGPSSYEQYF. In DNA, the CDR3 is TGCGCCAGCAGCTCCCGTCCAGGTCCGAGCTCCTACGAGCAGTACTTC.

CDR3 DNA: TGCGCCAGCAGCCAACTAGACAGAGAAGCTTTCTTT. Its translation: CASSQLDREAFF. The chain is built from TRBV4-1 and TRBJ1-1, with D perhaps matching TRBD1 (5 bases). The CDR3 extends over 12 amino acids. The germline V gene has CDR1 MGHRA and CDR2 YSYEKL. Trimming pared 2 bases from V and 8 bases from J, leaving 9 bases between.

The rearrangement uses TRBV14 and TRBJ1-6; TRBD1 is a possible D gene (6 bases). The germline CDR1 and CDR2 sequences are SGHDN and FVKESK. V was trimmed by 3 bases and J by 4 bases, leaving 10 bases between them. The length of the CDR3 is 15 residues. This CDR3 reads CASSHPDSYNSPLHF. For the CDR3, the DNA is TGTGCCAGCAGCCACCCGGACAGTTATAATTCACCCCTCCACTTT.

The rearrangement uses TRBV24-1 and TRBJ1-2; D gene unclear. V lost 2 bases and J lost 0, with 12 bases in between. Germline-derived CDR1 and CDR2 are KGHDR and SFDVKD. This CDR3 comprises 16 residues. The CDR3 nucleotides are TGTGCCACCAGTGATTCCCGCGCGGCGACTAACTATGGCTACACCTTC. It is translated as CATSDSRAATNYGYTF.

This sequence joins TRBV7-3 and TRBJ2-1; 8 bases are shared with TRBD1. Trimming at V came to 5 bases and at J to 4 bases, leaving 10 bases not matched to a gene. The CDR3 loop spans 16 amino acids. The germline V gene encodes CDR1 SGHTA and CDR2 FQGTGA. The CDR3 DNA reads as TGTGCCAGCAGCCAGTCGCAGGGGGCAGGATACAATGAGCAGTTCTTC. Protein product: CASSQSQGAGYNEQFF.

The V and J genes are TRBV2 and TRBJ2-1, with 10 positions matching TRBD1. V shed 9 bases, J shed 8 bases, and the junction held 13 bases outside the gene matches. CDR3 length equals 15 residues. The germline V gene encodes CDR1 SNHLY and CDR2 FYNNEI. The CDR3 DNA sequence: TGTGCCAGAGACAAACCGGGACAGGGGTGGGATGAGCAGTTCTTC. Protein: CARDKPGQGWDEQFF.

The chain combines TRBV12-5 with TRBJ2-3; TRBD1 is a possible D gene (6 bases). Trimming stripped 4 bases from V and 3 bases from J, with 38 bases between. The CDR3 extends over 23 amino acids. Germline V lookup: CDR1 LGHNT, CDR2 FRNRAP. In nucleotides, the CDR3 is TGTGCTAGTGGTTGGGTGGTGGGGCCCCCCCACAAACAGGGCCTGAAGAAGACAGATACGCAGTATTTT. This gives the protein CASGWVVGPPHKQGLKKTDTQYF.

The CDR3, as DNA: TGTGCCACCCGAAGTCGGGCAGGGGAGGGCGAGCAGTACTTC. Translation: CATRSRAGEGEQYF. V gene TRBV10-3 combines with J gene TRBJ2-7, with TRBD2 as a possible D gene (7 bases). CDR1 is ENHRY and CDR2 is SYGVKD in the germline V gene. CDR3 length: 14 residues. Trimming left V 10 bases short and J 6 bases short, with 22 bases between.

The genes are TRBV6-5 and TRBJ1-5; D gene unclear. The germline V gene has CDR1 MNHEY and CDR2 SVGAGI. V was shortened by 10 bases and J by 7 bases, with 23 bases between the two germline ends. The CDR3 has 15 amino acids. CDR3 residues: CATLLGGGFRQPQHF. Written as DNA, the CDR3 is TGTGCCACCCTCCTCGGTGGAGGGTTCAGGCAGCCCCAGCATTTT.

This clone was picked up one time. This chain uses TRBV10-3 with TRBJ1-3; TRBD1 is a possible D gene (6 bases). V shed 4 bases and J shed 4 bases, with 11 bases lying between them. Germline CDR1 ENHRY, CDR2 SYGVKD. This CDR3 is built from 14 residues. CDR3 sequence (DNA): TGTGCCATCAGTGTAAGGGACATCGGAAACACCATATATTTT. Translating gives CAISVRDIGNTIYF.

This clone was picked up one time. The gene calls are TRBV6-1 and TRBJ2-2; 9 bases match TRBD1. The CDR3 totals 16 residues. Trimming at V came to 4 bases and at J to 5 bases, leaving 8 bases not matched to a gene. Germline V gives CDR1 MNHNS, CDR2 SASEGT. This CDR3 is CASSAPGQGWTGELFF. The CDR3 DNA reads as TGTGCCAGCAGTGCCCCGGGACAGGGTTGGACCGGGGAGCTGTTTTTT.